This paragraph covers one T cell receptor (beta chain) sequence. Produced via immunoSEQ multiplex PCR; TCRdb's table is partial and in-frame only. The table has about 81,000 clones, 89% seen once. This sample is part of a study of blood T cell repertoires in COVID-19. The sequencing input was peripheral blood. This TCR was recovered from a man aged 65 to 85 with active or convalescent COVID-19.

The CDR3 region is CASSRRLAGGHNEQFF. The CDR3 bases are TGTGCCAGCAGCCGGCGTCTAGCGGGGGGGCACAATGAGCAGTTCTTC. The chain employs TRBV3-1 (or the pseudogene TRBV3-2) and TRBJ2-1, with 12 nucleotides matching TRBD2. Trimming at V came to 4 bases and at J to 5 bases, leaving 6 bases not matched to a gene. CDR3 length: 16 amino acids. CDR1 and CDR2 (germline): LGHDT, YNNKEL (reference sequence).